The rows below give T cell receptor beta chains drawn from one sample of a study of Ad26.COV2.S vaccination and SARS-CoV-2 variants. Using immunoSEQ multiplex PCR, the repertoire was profiled, and TCRdb retains in-frame clones only, with some absent. The table records approximately 280,000 clones, over 75% of them present only once. The sequences come from peripheral blood, collected in a trial of Ad26.COV2.S vaccine versus placebo. The receptors come from a person aged 18-65 years who received the Ad26.COV2.S COVID-19 vaccine or a placebo. CDR3s include the opening cysteine and the closing phenylalanine or tryptophan. D genes are given only for firm matches. Expanded clones get a size class; other rows say once, few or many, or leave the size out.

TRBJ1-5 TRBV9 NA NA TGTGCCAGCAGCGTAGGAGATAGCAATCAGCCCCAGCATTTT CASSVGDSNQPQHF
TRBJ1-1 TRBV7-9 TRBD1 NA TGTGCCAGCAGCTGGACAGGGACCGAAGCTTTCTTT CASSWTGTEAFF
TRBJ2-7 TRBV10-2 TRBD2 once TGCGCCAGCAGTCTTCAGGGGACTAGCGGGGTGTACGAGCAGTACTTC CASSLQGTSGVYEQYF
TRBJ1-2 TRBV19 TRBD1 NA TGTGCCAGTAACGACAGGGGGCAAAACTATGGCTACACCTTC CASNDRGQNYGYTF
TRBJ2-1 TRBV24-1 TRBD1 NA TGTGCCACCAAAGGGGACAGGGACAACGAGCAGTTCTTC CATKGDRDNEQFF
TRBJ2-7 TRBV3-1/TRBV3-2 NA once TGTGCCAGCAGCCACGGGCGAGGAGTCAGCGAGCAGTACTTC CASSHGRGVSEQYF
TRBJ2-5 TRBV5-4 TRBD2 once TGTGCCAGCAGCTACAAATTAGCGGGAGGGTCGACTAAAGAGACCCAGTACTTC CASSYKLAGGSTKETQYF
TRBJ2-2 TRBV7-2 NA NA TGTGCCAGCAGCTTAGCGTTCAGTACCGGGGAGCTGTTTTTT CASSLAFSTGELFF
TRBJ2-1 TRBV10-3 NA once TGTGCCATCAGTACCCTACAGGGAACCATCTACAATGAGCAGTTCTTC CAISTLQGTIYNEQFF
TRBJ2-2 TRBV3-1/TRBV3-2 NA NA TGTGCCAGCAGCCAAAATCATAGTAGATCCGGGGAGCTGTTTTTT CASSQNHSRSGELFF
TRBJ2-7 TRBV15 NA NA TGTGCCACCAGCAGAGAGGGACTCTCCTACGAGCAGTACTTC CATSREGLSYEQYF
TRBJ1-2 TRBV7-9 TRBD1 NA TGTGCCAGCAGCTTCTACGACAGGGGGCTTCCCGGGGACTATGGCTACACCTTC CASSFYDRGLPGDYGYTF
TRBJ2-1 TRBV5-1 NA NA TGCGCCAGCAGCTTGGCCACTATGGCATACAATGAGCAGTTCTTC CASSLATMAYNEQFF
TRBJ1-1 TRBV5-5 NA NA TGTGCCAGCAGACACCGAATGGTGCGGGGCACTGAAGCTTTCTTT CASRHRMVRGTEAFF
TRBJ2-3 TRBV5-1 NA NA TGCGCCAGCAGCTTGGGACAGAGCACAGATACGCAGTATTTT CASSLGQSTDTQYF
TRBJ1-4 TRBV2 NA NA TGTGCCAGCAGTGAAATTCAGGGCGGTACTAATGAAAAACTGTTTTTT CASSEIQGGTNEKLFF
TRBJ1-1 TRBV7-8 NA NA TGTGCCAGCAGCTTAGCGCGGGGGGTTAGTGCGAGCACTGAAGCTTTCTTT CASSLARGVSASTEAFF
TRBJ1-2 TRBV2 NA few TGTGCCAGCAGTGAAGCGAGGAGCTACACCTTC CASSEARSYTF
TRBJ2-1 TRBV7-9 TRBD1 NA TGTGCCAGCAGATCAAGATCTGGACAGGGGGGTACGAATGAGCAGTTCTTC CASRSRSGQGGTNEQFF
TRBJ2-1 TRBV14 NA once TGTGCCAGCAGCCTTCGGGATGAGCAGTTCTTC CASSLRDEQFF
TRBJ2-1 TRBV30 NA NA TGTGCCTGGGCATTGGGGGGAATGAATGAGCAGTTCTTC CAWALGGMNEQFF
TRBJ1-4 TRBV9 TRBD1 once TGTGCCAGCAGCGTAGTTCTGGACAGGCCAACTATTGCAACTAATGAAAAACTGTTTTTT CASSVVLDRPTIATNEKLFF
TRBJ2-7 TRBV5-8 NA NA TGTGCCAGCAGCTTGAGAGGACAAGGAGTGCAGTACTTC CASSLRGQGVQYF
TRBJ1-6 TRBV3-1/TRBV3-2 TRBD1 NA TGTGCCAGCAGCCAAGATCACCAGGGGGCCCCCTATAATTCACCCCTCCACTTT CASSQDHQGAPYNSPLHF
TRBJ1-4 TRBV7-9 NA NA TGTGCCAGCAGCTTAAGCGGAAAACTGTTTTTT CASSLSGKLFF
TRBJ1-1 TRBV25-1 TRBD1 NA TGTGCCAGCATGACAGGGCAGAACACTGAAGCTTTCTTT CASMTGQNTEAFF
TRBJ1-1 TRBV5-1 TRBD1 NA TGCGCCAGCAGCTCCGACAGGGTGAACACTGAAGCTTTCTTT CASSSDRVNTEAFF
TRBJ2-2 TRBV9 NA NA TGTGCCAGCAGCGTAGGTGGTTCCTCGAACACCGGGGAGCTGTTTTTT CASSVGGSSNTGELFF
TRBJ2-1 TRBV4-3 NA few TGCGCCAGCAGCCAAGGAAGGGACGGGCCTAGGCAGTTCTTC CASSQGRDGPRQFF
TRBJ2-2 TRBV29-1 TRBD2 NA TGCAGCGGGCGACTAGCGGGCGACACCGGGGAGCTGTTTTTT CSGRLAGDTGELFF
TRBJ1-3 TRBV4-3 TRBD1 NA TGCGCCAGCAGCCAAGATAACGTAGGGGGCGGAAGCTCTGGAAACACCATATATTTT CASSQDNVGGGSSGNTIYF
TRBJ1-5 TRBV5-6 NA NA TGTGCCAGCAGCTTGGGGATGATCAATCAGCCCCAGCATTTT CASSLGMINQPQHF
TRBJ1-4 TRBV19 NA NA TGTGCCAGTAGTATATTCGCGGGGGGAGAGGAAAAACTGTTTTTT CASSIFAGGEEKLFF
TRBJ2-3 TRBV11-2 TRBD2 NA TGTGCCAGCAGCTTAAGTTCTAGCGGGAGGGGCACTAGCACAGATACGCAGTATTTT CASSLSSSGRGTSTDTQYF
TRBJ1-1 TRBV10-3 NA NA TGTGCCATCGGGGTATGGCACCCCCCAGGGGTCACTGAAGCTTTCTTT CAIGVWHPPGVTEAFF
TRBJ1-4 TRBV5-1 NA once TGCGCCAGCAGCTTACCGAATGAAAAACTGTTTTTT CASSLPNEKLFF
TRBJ2-1 TRBV5-5 TRBD2 NA TGTGCCAGCAGCTACCCGCGACTAGCGGAGTACTACAATGAGCAGTTCTTC CASSYPRLAEYYNEQFF
TRBJ2-2 TRBV7-8 NA NA TGTGCCAGCAGCCCCTACAGTGCCGGGGAGCTGTTTTTT CASSPYSAGELFF
TRBJ2-2 TRBV7-6 NA NA TGTGCCAGCAGCCGGGGGCAAGGGGAAGTGGCCGGGGAGCTGTTTTTT CASSRGQGEVAGELFF
TRBJ1-2 TRBV6-5 TRBD1 NA TGTGCCAGCAGTTTACAGGGGGCGCGGGGCTACACCTTC CASSLQGARGYTF
TRBJ2-7 TRBV19 TRBD1 NA TGTGCCAGTAACATACGCCCCGGACAGGTTTACGAGCAGTACTTC CASNIRPGQVYEQYF
TRBJ2-5 TRBV11-2 NA once TGTGCCAGCAGCTTTGGAATAGAGACCCAGTACTTC CASSFGIETQYF
TRBJ1-6 TRBV21-1 NA NA TGTGCCAGCAGCGCATCGGACCTCAATGGGGCCCTCCACTTT CASSASDLNGALHF
TRBJ1-3 TRBV30 NA NA TGTGCCTGGAGGGTCACCGATCTAGTCCCCTCTGGAAACACCATATATTTT CAWRVTDLVPSGNTIYF
TRBJ2-1 TRBV10-1 TRBD1 NA TGCGCCAGCAGTGAGAGATGGACAGGGGACAATGAGCAGTTCTTC CASSERWTGDNEQFF
TRBJ1-2 TRBV6-5 NA NA TGTGCCAGCAGGGGTAACTATGGCTACACCTTC CASRGNYGYTF
TRBJ1-2 TRBV7-2 NA NA TGTGCCAGCAGCTCGTTCGGGGGTCACCTTAACTATGGCTACACCTTC CASSSFGGHLNYGYTF
TRBJ1-2 TRBV19 NA NA TGTGCCAGTAGTATCGCGAGTTTGGATGGCTACACCTTC CASSIASLDGYTF
TRBJ2-2 TRBV2 TRBD2 NA TGTGCCAGCAGTGGGACTAGCGGAAATACCGGGGAGCTGTTTTTT CASSGTSGNTGELFF
TRBJ1-1 TRBV10-3 TRBD1 once TGTGCCATCAGTGACCAGACAGGGAAGCGCTCTGAAGCTTTCTTT CAISDQTGKRSEAFF
TRBJ2-1 TRBV27 TRBD1 NA TGTGCCAGCAGTTTCTTCCAGGGGGACAATGAGCAGTTCTTC CASSFFQGDNEQFF